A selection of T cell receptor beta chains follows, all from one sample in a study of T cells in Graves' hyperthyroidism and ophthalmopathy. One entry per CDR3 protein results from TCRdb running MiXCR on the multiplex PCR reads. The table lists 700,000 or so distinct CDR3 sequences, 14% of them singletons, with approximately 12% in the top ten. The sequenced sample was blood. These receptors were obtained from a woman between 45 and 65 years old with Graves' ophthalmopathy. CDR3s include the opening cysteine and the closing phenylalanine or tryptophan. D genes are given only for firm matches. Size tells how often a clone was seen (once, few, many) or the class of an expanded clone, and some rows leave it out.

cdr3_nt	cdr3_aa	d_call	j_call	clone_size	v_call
TGTGCCACCAGTGATTTCAGGACGAACAATGAGCAGTTCTTC	CATSDFRTNNEQFF	-	TRBJ2-1	-	TRBV24-1
TGTGCCAGCAAACGGAGCGATGAGCAGTTCTTC	CASKRSDEQFF	-	TRBJ2-1	few	TRBV6-1
TGCGCCAGCAGCTTGGAACCAATCTCCTACAATGAGCAGTTCTTC	CASSLEPISYNEQFF	-	TRBJ2-1	-	TRBV5-1
TGTGCCACCAGTGACCAACCACTAGCGGCCAACTACAATGAGCAGTTCTTC	CATSDQPLAANYNEQFF	TRBD2	TRBJ2-1	many	TRBV24-1
TGCAGTGCTCGCGGGGGAGGGGGCCAAGAGACCCAGTACTTC	CSARGGGGQETQYF	-	TRBJ2-5	-	TRBV20-1
TGTGCCACCAGCAACTGGAGCGGGGGCTACAATGAGCAGTTCTTC	CATSNWSGGYNEQFF	TRBD2	TRBJ2-1	many	TRBV15
TGTGCCAGCAGTGAAGTAGCGGGAGCCTTGCAGGAGACCCAGTACTTC	CASSEVAGALQETQYF	TRBD2	TRBJ2-5	few	TRBV6-1
TGTGCCAGCAGTTTTAAAAATTCCGGGACGCCAACCTACGAGCAGTACTTC	CASSFKNSGTPTYEQYF	-	TRBJ2-7	many	TRBV12-3/TRBV12-4
TGCAGTGCCCTGCGACTAGCGGGTTACAATGAGCAGTTCTTC	CSALRLAGYNEQFF	TRBD2	TRBJ2-1	-	TRBV20-1
TGTGCCAGTTCAAGAATCCGGAACAATCAGCCCCAGCATTTT	CASSRIRNNQPQHF	-	TRBJ1-5	many	TRBV2
TGTGCCAGCTTTCGGGAGAGGGGGCCGACCTATGGCTACACCTTC	CASFRERGPTYGYTF	TRBD1	TRBJ1-2	many	TRBV28
TGCAGTGCCCCGGACAGGGGTAACACTGAAGCTTTCTTT	CSAPDRGNTEAFF	TRBD1	TRBJ1-1	many	TRBV20-1
TGTGCCACCAGCAGAGTGAGCGGGAGGGCCGGGGAGACCCAGTACTTC	CATSRVSGRAGETQYF	TRBD2	TRBJ2-5	few	TRBV15
TGTGCCAGCAGTGACTCGACTCACCCCGGGGGCAGGGTGGGGGGCAATCAGCCCCAGCATTTT	CASSDSTHPGGRVGGNQPQHF	-	TRBJ1-5	many	TRBV28
TGTGCCAGCAGCACCGACAGGGGGGTGGGCAATCAGCCCCAGCATTTT	CASSTDRGVGNQPQHF	TRBD1	TRBJ1-5	many	TRBV7-9
TGTGCCATCAAGCCTAGCGGGTTGTTAGGAGATGAGCAGTTCTTC	CAIKPSGLLGDEQFF	TRBD2	TRBJ2-1	many	TRBV10-3
TGTGCCAGCAGTTCTTTCGTTTTTTCCGAGCAGTACTTC	CASSSFVFSEQYF	-	TRBJ2-7	many	TRBV12-3/TRBV12-4
TGTGCCAGCAGTGACCCGCGGGAGGGGGTATCTAGCACAGATACGCAGTATTTT	CASSDPREGVSSTDTQYF	TRBD2	TRBJ2-3	many	TRBV2
TGTGCCAGCAGCTTGGGAACCCAGGGCCGCTCTGGAAACACCATATATTTT	CASSLGTQGRSGNTIYF	-	TRBJ1-3	few	TRBV5-6
TGCAGTGCTTTTCGCCGGGAGGGAACGGATACGCAGTATTTT	CSAFRREGTDTQYF	TRBD2	TRBJ2-3	-	TRBV20-1
TGTGCCAGCAGCCAACTCAGTACTGGGACAGATCTTTACAATGAGCAGTTCTTC	CASSQLSTGTDLYNEQFF	TRBD1	TRBJ2-1	-	TRBV4-2
TGCGCCAGCAGCTTAGCTAGCGGGAGTGTCGCCCCTGACGAGCAGTACTTC	CASSLASGSVAPDEQYF	TRBD2	TRBJ2-7	many	TRBV5-1
TGTGCCAGCAGTTACGCCTATGACAGAAACACTGAAGCTTTCTTT	CASSYAYDRNTEAFF	-	TRBJ1-1	many	TRBV6-2/TRBV6-3
TGTGCCAGCAGCTTAGAGGGCAGGTCCTATGGCTACACCTTC	CASSLEGRSYGYTF	-	TRBJ1-2	many	TRBV11-2
TGTGCCAGCAGCATACAGGGGGGCTTTAACTACAATGAGCAGTTCTTC	CASSIQGGFNYNEQFF	TRBD1	TRBJ2-1	many	TRBV7-2
TGTGCCAGTAGGACTGGACAGGGCTACGAGCAGTACTTC	CASRTGQGYEQYF	TRBD1	TRBJ2-7	-	TRBV19
TGCAGTGCTAGAGACCCGAGACAGGGAGGTGAAAAACTGTTTTTT	CSARDPRQGGEKLFF	TRBD1	TRBJ1-4	few	TRBV20-1